This T cell receptor (beta chain) was documented in a study of blood T cell repertoires in COVID-19. For the study at large: The United States, Italy and Spain were the sources of the acute and convalescent COVID-19 samples. PBMCs, B-cell-depleted T cells, or T cells were the source of the cDNA or gDNA that made up the material.

V lost 4 bases to trimming and J lost 2 bases; unmatched junction nucleotides: 5. The CDR3 covers 16 residues. CDR1 SGHRS and CDR2 YFSETQ come from the germline V gene. Authors' methods: The authors estimated nucleated cell counts from reference gene primer amplification. Using immunoSEQ multiplex PCR, the repertoire was profiled, and TCRdb retains in-frame clones only, with some absent. D and trimming were read from the DNA, whereas the V and J calls and clone size are those reported in that table. The sample records about 98,000 clones, approximately 80% being singletons. Sequences were obtained from peripheral blood. V is TRBV5-1 and J is TRBJ2-3; 12 nucleotides match TRBD2. This sequence originates from a man between 65 and 79 years old with active or convalescent COVID-19. For the CDR3, the DNA is TGCGCCAGCAGCGGTGGACTAGCGGGGAACACAGATACGCAGTATTTT. As protein: CASSGGLAGNTDTQYF. Drawing the rest from reference TRBV5-1 and TRBJ2-3, the complete variable domain is KAGVTQTPRYLIKTRGQQVTLSCSPISGHRSVSWYQQTPGQGLQFLFEYFSETQRNKGNFPGRFSGRQFSNSRSEMNVSTLELGDSALYLCASSGGLAGNTDTQYFGPGTRLTVL.